This T cell receptor (beta chain) stems from a study of response to subunit inactivated influenza vaccine. TCRdb processed the RT-PCR reads anew with MiXCR; each CDR3 protein has one entry. The sample holds roughly 650,000 distinct CDR3 sequences, 15% to 19% seen once. General study findings and limits: Few additional T cells are recruited per seasonal influenza vaccination, authors suggested.

The ends lost 3 bases at V and 2 bases at J; junction bases unmatched: 8. The CDR3 is 16 amino acids. Germline V lookup: CDR1 LNHNV, CDR2 YYDKDF (reference sequence). In this sample, this clonotype turned up a few times. Its antigen is undetermined. The sequencing here drew on PBMCs from blood, taken 11 to 12 days after vaccination. The origin of this receptor is a man aged 50 to 60 who received an inactivated influenza vaccine. J is TRBJ2-3 and V is TRBV15; 7 nucleotides match TRBD2. For the CDR3, the DNA is TGTGCCACCAGCAGTCGGCTAGCGGCCCTCACAGATACGCAGTATTTT. Translated, it gives CATSSRLAALTDTQYF.